This T cell receptor (beta chain) was sequenced for a study of siplizumab effects on memory and regulatory T cells. CDR3 size: 12 residues. V lost 1 base and J 7 bases, leaving 7 bases between the germline ends. In germline, CDR1 is MGHDK, CDR2 SYGVNS. The table came from immunoSEQ multiplex PCR; TCRdb's copy has only in-frame clones and leaves some out. The data show tens of thousands of clones, approximately 93% seen once. Points on this clone: Its antigen is currently unknown.

Overall study results and limits: Alloreactive CD4+ clones that could be mapped were on average approximately 69% Treg-derived with siplizumab, against around 27% in controls. Siplizumab significantly reduced alloreactive sequences traceable to unstimulated CD4+ memory cells. Most alloreactive clones went unmapped to unstimulated subsets; only a minor fraction mapped.

This TCR was sampled from a human donor in good health. The material sequenced was CD8+ T cells sorted from blood. The rearrangement links TRBV25-1 to TRBJ1-1; unclear D gene. The CDR3 here is CASSEFGFEAFF. The CDR3 nucleotides read TGTGCCAGCAGTGAATTCGGTTTTGAAGCTTTCTTT.